Below are 13 T cell receptor beta chains sequenced from a single sample in a study of T cell clonality in common variable immunodeficiency. Profiling relied on immunoSEQ multiplex PCR, and the TCRdb table lists in-frame clones only, not all of them. The repertoire consists of 50,000 to 60,000 clones, none detected only once. Sequencing input: peripheral blood mononuclear cells. These receptors came from a person aged 18 to 69 in good health.

This clone showed up many times. The sequence runs out 3 residues before the end of the CDR3; the remainder is reconstructed from the germline J gene. The chain has TRBV7-3 and TRBJ2-5; D remains unclear. V was cut by 5 bases and J by 3 bases, with 10 bases left in between. The germline V gene encodes CDR1 SGHTA and CDR2 FQGTGA. The CDR3 totals 13 residues. CDR3: CASSPHPEETQYF. The sequenced part of the CDR3 DNA is TGTGCCAGCAGCCCCCATCCGGAAGAGACC.

In regard to this clone: The CDR3 goes on 3 residues after the read ends, and that part is filled in from the germline J gene. This chain links TRBV2 with TRBJ2-5; D is undetermined. V was pared by 11 bases and J by 3 bases, with 19 bases between. The CDR3 has 14 amino acids. Germline V gives CDR1 SNHLY, CDR2 FYNNEI. The covered CDR3 bases are TGTGCCGCCGCCGAAGACTGGGTTAAAGAGACC. Translation gives CAAAEDWVKET. The full-length CDR3 reads as CAAAEDWVKETQYF.

There are many counts of this clone. Read sequence stops 3 residues before the CDR3 end, and the germline J gene provides the missing end. The rearrangement joins TRBV20-1 to TRBJ1-1, with D uncertain. This CDR3 region has 12 residues. The V end was cut by 2 bases, the J end by 1 base, with 5 bases between. Germline V gene data show CDR1 as DFQATT and CDR2 as SNEGSKA (reference sequence). The CDR3 bases that were read are TGCAGTGCTAGACAACAGAACACTGAA. Amino acids: CSARQQNTE. The whole CDR3 protein is CSARQQNTEAFF.

This clone showed up just a few times. CDR3 bases read: TGTGCCAGTAGTAAAGGACAGGGGGCTCATTTTGGCAATCAGCCC. Translated, it gives CASSKGQGAHFGNQP. The entire CDR3 protein is CASSKGQGAHFGNQPQHF. The V call is TRBV19, the J call TRBJ1-5; 11 bases map to TRBD1. Read coverage stops 3 residues before the CDR3 terminus; the germline J gene supplies the remainder. This CDR3 has 18 residues. J lost 2 bases, V lost 4 bases, and 10 bases had no gene match. Germline V gene lookup returns CDR1 LNHDA and CDR2 SQIVND (reference sequence).

As for this clone: Read data end 3 residues before the CDR3 end; the end is taken from the germline J gene. The chain links TRBV19 to TRBJ1-2; TRBD1 is a possible D gene (5 bases). This CDR3 has 16 residues. Germline V gene data show CDR1 as LNHDA and CDR2 as SQIVND (reference sequence). The CDR3 is CASSIEPVGQVYDYTF. The sequenced CDR3 bases are TGTGCCAGTAGTATAGAGCCGGTGGGGCAGGTCTACGAC.

Note on this clone: The DNA ends 3 residues before the CDR3 does, and the rest of the CDR3 is filled in from the germline J gene. The chain combines TRBV11-2 with TRBJ2-5; no reliable D call. Germline V gives CDR1 SGHAT, CDR2 FQNNGV. CDR3 length equals 14 residues. V was pared by 4 bases and J by 1 base, with 10 bases between. CDR3 in amino acids: CASSYAAPQETQYF. Partial CDR3 DNA: TGTGCCAGCAGCTACGCGGCCCCCCAAGAGACC.

This clone has ten or more counts. The CDR3 is cut off 3 residues early in the read; its end comes from the germline J gene. This sequence joins TRBV18 and TRBJ2-2, with TRBD1 matching 9 bases. The CDR3 totals 16 residues. Germline-derived CDR1 and CDR2 are KGHSH and LQKENI. V gave up 5 bases and J gave up 0 bases; unmatched junction bases: 4. CDR3 DNA, as far as it was read: TGTGCCAGCTCAGAAAGGACAGGGGCGAACACCGGGGAG. Translation gives CASSERTGANTGE. The entire CDR3 reads CASSERTGANTGELFF.

This clone was picked up many times. The CDR3 is cut off 3 residues early in the read; its end comes from the germline J gene. The rearrangement joins TRBV6-1 to TRBJ2-1; 9 bases are a match to TRBD1. Germline V gene data show CDR1 as MNHNS and CDR2 as SASEGT. CDR3 length: 15 amino acids. V trimming: 4 bases; J trimming: 9 bases; junction bases outside the gene matches: 10. CDR3 residues: CASSVSRTGVGEQFF. The CDR3 DNA, read in part, is TGTGCCAGCAGTGTTAGTAGGACAGGGGTAGGTGAG.

This clone was found many times. The read ends 3 residues shy of where the CDR3 ends; the end is completed using the germline J gene. The chain employs TRBV18 and TRBJ2-6, with D possibly matching TRBD1 (6 bases). V lost 5 bases and J lost 3, with 20 bases in between. The germline V gene encodes CDR1 KGHSH and CDR2 LQKENI. The length of the CDR3 is 18 residues. The CDR3 reads CASSASSGHGVGANVLTF. Partial CDR3 DNA: TGTGCCAGCTCAGCCTCTTCGGGACACGGTGTTGGGGCCAACGTC.

In this sample, this clone turned up many times. The read is 3 residues too short to cover the CDR3 end, so that end is filled in from the germline J gene. V and J are TRBV19 and TRBJ1-5; 7 bases are shared with TRBD1. This CDR3 has 13 residues. Looked up from germline, CDR1 is LNHDA and CDR2 is SQIVND (reference sequence). V lost 7 bases to trimming and J lost 1 base; unmatched junction nucleotides: 1. This CDR3 reads CASKGQSNQPQHF. CDR3 DNA, as far as it was read: TGTGCCAGTAAGGGACAGAGCAATCAGCCC.

This clone was found many times. The read halts 3 residues ahead of the CDR3 end, with the missing end drawn from the germline J gene. The chain is built from TRBV18 and TRBJ2-1; 10 bases line up with TRBD1. CDR3 size: 15 residues. Germline V gene data show CDR1 as KGHSH and CDR2 as LQKENI. V dropped 5 bases and J dropped 1; count of bases not matched to a gene: 2. The CDR3 reads CASSWTGGSYNEQFF. CDR3 DNA, as far as it was read: TGTGCCAGCTCATGGACAGGGGGATCCTACAATGAG. The full variable domain, rest sourced from reference TRBV18 and TRBJ2-1, is NAGVMQNPRHLVRRRGQEARLRCSPMKGHSHVYWYRQLPEEGLKFMVYLQKENIIDESGMPKERFSAEFPKEGPSILRIQQVVRGDSAAYFCASSWTGGSYNEQFFGPGTRLTVL.

CDR3 bases read: TGCGCCAGCAGCCCTGGACACCCCTCTGGAAACACC. Amino acid sequence: CASSPGHPSGNT. The full CDR3 is CASSPGHPSGNTIYF. This chain uses TRBV5-1 with TRBJ1-3, with a tentative D call TRBD1 (5 bases). Read sequence stops 3 residues before the CDR3 end, and the germline J gene provides the missing end. The CDR3 runs 15 residues. From germline, CDR1 is SGHRS and CDR2 YFSETQ. Trimming left V 4 bases short and J 0 bases short, with 11 bases between.

This clone was detected ten times or more. The CDR3 end lies 3 residues beyond the end of the read and is filled in from the germline J gene. The chain has TRBV13 and TRBJ2-5; the match to TRBD2 covers 9 bases. Per the germline V gene, CDR1 is PRHDT and CDR2 is FYEKMQ (reference sequence). Germline trimming cut 0 bases from V and 5 bases from J; bases unmatched to any gene: 7. The CDR3 length is 16 residues. The DNA read from the CDR3 is TGTGCCAGCAGCTTAGGTTCGGCGGGGGGGGAGGAGACC. It is translated as CASSLGSAGGEET. From start to end, the CDR3 is CASSLGSAGGEETQYF.